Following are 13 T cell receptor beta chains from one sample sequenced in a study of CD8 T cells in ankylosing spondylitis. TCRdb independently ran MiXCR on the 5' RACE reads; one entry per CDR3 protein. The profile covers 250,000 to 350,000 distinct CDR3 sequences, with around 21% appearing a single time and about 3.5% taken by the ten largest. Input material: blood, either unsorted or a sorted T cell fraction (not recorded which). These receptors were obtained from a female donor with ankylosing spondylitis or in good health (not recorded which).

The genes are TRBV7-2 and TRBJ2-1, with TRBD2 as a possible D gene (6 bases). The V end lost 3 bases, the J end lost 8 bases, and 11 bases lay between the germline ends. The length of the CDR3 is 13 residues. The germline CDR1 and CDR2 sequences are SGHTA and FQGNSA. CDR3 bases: TGTGCCAGCAGCTTTGTAGGAGGGGATGAGCAGTTCTTC. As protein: CASSFVGGDEQFF.

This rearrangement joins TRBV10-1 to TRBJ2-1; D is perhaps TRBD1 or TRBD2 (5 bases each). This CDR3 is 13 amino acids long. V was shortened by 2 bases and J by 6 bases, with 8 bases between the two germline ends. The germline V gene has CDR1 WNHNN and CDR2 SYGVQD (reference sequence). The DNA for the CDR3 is TGCGCCAGCAGTGAGGCAGGGAGCAATGAGCAGTTCTTC. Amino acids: CASSEAGSNEQFF.

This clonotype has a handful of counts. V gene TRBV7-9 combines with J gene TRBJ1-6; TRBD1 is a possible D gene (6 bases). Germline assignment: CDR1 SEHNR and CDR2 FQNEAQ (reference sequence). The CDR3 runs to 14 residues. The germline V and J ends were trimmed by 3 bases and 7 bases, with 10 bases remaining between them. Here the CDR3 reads CASSFGQRNSPLHF. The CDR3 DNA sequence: TGTGCCAGCAGCTTCGGACAGCGAAATTCACCCCTCCACTTT.

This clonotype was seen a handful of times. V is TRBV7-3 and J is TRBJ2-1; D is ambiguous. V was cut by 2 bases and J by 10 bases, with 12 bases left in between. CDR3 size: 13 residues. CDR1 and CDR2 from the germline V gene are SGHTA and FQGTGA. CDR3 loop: CASSLSSYTEQFF. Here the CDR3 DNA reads TGTGCCAGCAGCTTATCGTCCTACACCGAGCAGTTCTTC.

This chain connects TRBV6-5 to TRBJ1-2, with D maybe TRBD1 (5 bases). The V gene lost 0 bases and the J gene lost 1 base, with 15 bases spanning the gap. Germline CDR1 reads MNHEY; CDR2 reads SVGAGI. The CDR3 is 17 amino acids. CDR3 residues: CASSYSRAGKINYGYTF. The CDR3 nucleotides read TGTGCCAGCAGTTACTCGAGAGCAGGGAAAATTAACTATGGCTACACCTTC.

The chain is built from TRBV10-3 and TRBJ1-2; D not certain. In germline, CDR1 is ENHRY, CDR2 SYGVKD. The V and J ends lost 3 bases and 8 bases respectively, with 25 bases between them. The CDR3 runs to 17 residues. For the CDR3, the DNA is TGTGCCATCAGTGAATCTTTCCCTGGGGAGATTATCGGGGGCTACACCTTC. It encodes CAISESFPGEIIGGYTF.

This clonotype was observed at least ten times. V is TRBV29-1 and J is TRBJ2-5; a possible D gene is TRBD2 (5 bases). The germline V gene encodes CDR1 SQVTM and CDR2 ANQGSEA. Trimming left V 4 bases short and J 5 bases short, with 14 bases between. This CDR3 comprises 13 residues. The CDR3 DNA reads TGCAGCGTTGGGGAGTCTCCCTGGGAGACCCAGTACTTC. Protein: CSVGESPWETQYF.

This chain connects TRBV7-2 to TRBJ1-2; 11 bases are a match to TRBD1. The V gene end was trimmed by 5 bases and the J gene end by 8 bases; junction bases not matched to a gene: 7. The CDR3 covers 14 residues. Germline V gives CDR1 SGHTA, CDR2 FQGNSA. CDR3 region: CASSHGQGARGYTF. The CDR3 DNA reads TGTGCCAGCAGCCATGGACAGGGGGCGAGGGGCTACACCTTC. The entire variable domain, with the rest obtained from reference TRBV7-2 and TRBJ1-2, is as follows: GAGVSQSPSNKVTEKGKDVELRCDPISGHTALYWYRQSLGQGLEFLIYFQGNSAPDKSGLPSDRFSAERTGGSVSTLTIQRTQQEDSAVYLCASSHGQGARGYTFGSGTRLTVV.

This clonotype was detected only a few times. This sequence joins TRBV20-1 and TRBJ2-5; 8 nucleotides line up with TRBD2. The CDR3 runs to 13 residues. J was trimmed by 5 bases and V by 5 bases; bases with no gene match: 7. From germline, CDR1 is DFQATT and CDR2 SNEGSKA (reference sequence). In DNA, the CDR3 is TGCAGTGCTTCGGGACTAGATAAGGAGACCCAGTACTTC. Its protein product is CSASGLDKETQYF.

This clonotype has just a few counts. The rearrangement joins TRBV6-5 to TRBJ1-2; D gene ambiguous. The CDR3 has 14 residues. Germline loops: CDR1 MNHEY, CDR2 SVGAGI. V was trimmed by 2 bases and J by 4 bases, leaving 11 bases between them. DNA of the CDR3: TGTGCCAGCAGTTACACCCCCGGCGGCTATGGCTACACCTTC. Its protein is CASSYTPGGYGYTF.

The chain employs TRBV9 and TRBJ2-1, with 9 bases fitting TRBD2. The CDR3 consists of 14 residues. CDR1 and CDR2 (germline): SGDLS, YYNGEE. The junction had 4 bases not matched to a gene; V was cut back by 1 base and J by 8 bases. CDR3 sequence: CASSVLAGADEQFF. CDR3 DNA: TGTGCCAGCAGCGTATTAGCGGGAGCTGATGAGCAGTTCTTC.

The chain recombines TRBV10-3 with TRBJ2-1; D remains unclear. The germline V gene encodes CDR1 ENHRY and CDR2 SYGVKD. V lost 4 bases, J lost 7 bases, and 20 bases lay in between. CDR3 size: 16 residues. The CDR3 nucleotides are TGTGCCATCAGTGTCCCCCGCTCCGTTAGTGGGAATGAGCAGTTCTTC. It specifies CAISVPRSVSGNEQFF.

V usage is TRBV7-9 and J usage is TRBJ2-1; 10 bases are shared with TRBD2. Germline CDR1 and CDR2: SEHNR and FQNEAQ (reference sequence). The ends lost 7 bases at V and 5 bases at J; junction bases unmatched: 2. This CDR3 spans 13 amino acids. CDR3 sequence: CASTLAGDNEQFF. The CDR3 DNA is TGTGCCAGCACCCTAGCGGGAGACAATGAGCAGTTCTTC. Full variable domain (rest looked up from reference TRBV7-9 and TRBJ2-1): DTGVSQNPRHKITKRGQNVTFRCDPISEHNRLYWYRQTLGQGPEFLTYFQNEAQLEKSRLLSDRFSAERPKGSFSTLEIQRTEQGDSAMYLCASTLAGDNEQFFGPGTRLTVL.